Below are 27 T cell receptor beta chains sequenced from a single sample in a study of beta chain features in type 1 diabetes. What was sequenced were expressed TCRB transcripts, since all of the isolated RNA had been reverse transcribed. Produced via immunoSEQ multiplex PCR; TCRdb's table is partial and in-frame only. This table holds about 900,000 clones, about a sixth found once. The sequencing input was naive CD4+ T cells from blood. The receptors stem from a woman aged 18-29 years in good health.

The genes are TRBV4-3 and TRBJ1-2; 7 bases are a match to TRBD1. The junction had 9 bases not matched to a gene; V was cut back by 0 bases and J by 5 bases. This CDR3 region has 16 residues. CDR1 is LGHNA, CDR2 YSLEER, per germline. The CDR3 here is CASSQDLITGQYGYTF. In DNA, the CDR3 is TGCGCCAGCAGCCAAGATTTGATAACGGGACAGTATGGCTACACCTTC.

This sequence joins TRBV5-1 and TRBJ2-5; D call uncertain. V dropped 4 bases and J dropped 0 bases, with 7 bases sitting between them. CDR3 length equals 13 residues. In germline, CDR1 is SGHRS, CDR2 YFSETQ. The CDR3 DNA reads TGCGCCAGCAGCCCCCGGTACCAAGAGACCCAGTACTTC. The encoded protein is CASSPRYQETQYF.

This chain links TRBV7-2 with TRBJ1-4, with TRBD1 identical over 7 bases. Germline CDR1 reads SGHTA; CDR2 reads FQGNSA. The junction had 1 base not matched to a gene; V was cut back by 3 bases and J by 3 bases. The length of the CDR3 is 14 residues. The CDR3 reads CASSFGTANEKLFF. CDR3 nucleotides: TGTGCCAGCAGCTTCGGGACAGCTAATGAAAAACTGTTTTTT.

This clone was found a few times. The chain uses TRBV4-3 and TRBJ2-1, with 13 bases lining up with TRBD2. V was clipped by 0 bases and J by 2 bases; unmatched bases: 1. This CDR3 contains 17 residues. The germline CDR1 and CDR2 sequences are LGHNA and YSLEER. This CDR3 reads CASSQEGLAGAYNEQFF. The CDR3 DNA is TGCGCCAGCAGCCAAGAAGGACTAGCGGGGGCCTACAATGAGCAGTTCTTC.

The CDR3 DNA reads TGTGCCATCAGGGGGACGGACACCCGACAAGGACCCTACGAGCAGTACTTC. The encoded protein is CAIRGTDTRQGPYEQYF. J is TRBJ2-7 and V is TRBV10-3; the D call may be TRBD1 or TRBD2 (5 bases each). The CDR3 loop spans 17 amino acids. The V gene's germline CDR1 is ENHRY and CDR2 SYGVKD. The V end lost 6 bases, the J end lost 2 bases, and 23 bases lay between the germline ends.

This clone came up a few times. The chain recombines TRBV7-6 with TRBJ2-2; 9 bases are a match to TRBD2. Per germline, CDR1 SGHVS and CDR2 FNYEAQ. Trimming at V came to 4 bases and at J to 4 bases, leaving 4 bases not matched to a gene. The length of the CDR3 is 15 residues. This CDR3 is CASSYVAGATGELFF. CDR3 coding DNA: TGTGCCAGCAGCTATGTAGCGGGAGCCACCGGGGAGCTGTTTTTT.

The chain uses TRBV5-1 and TRBJ2-2; D is perhaps TRBD1 (5 bases). Germline CDR1 SGHRS, CDR2 YFSETQ. Trimming stripped 6 bases from V and 1 base from J, with 10 bases between. This CDR3 spans 14 amino acids. CDR3 in amino acids: CASNEQGNTGELFF. The CDR3 nucleotides are TGCGCCAGCAACGAGCAGGGGAACACCGGGGAGCTGTTTTTT.

This clone was counted only a few times. The rearrangement links TRBV7-2 to TRBJ2-2; 9 bases are a match to TRBD2. Germline CDR1 SGHTA, CDR2 FQGNSA. V lost 2 bases, J lost 9 bases, and 7 bases stayed unmatched. The CDR3 length is 15 residues. The CDR3 DNA reads TGTGCCAGCAGCTTACAAGCGGGAGGAACCCGGGAGCTGTTTTTT. Encoded protein: CASSLQAGGTRELFF.

This clone was counted only a few times. V is TRBV19 and J is TRBJ2-4; 9 positions match TRBD1. The V segment lost 7 bases and the J segment 3 bases; nucleotides outside the gene matches: 10. The CDR3 contains 16 residues. The germline CDR1 and CDR2 sequences are LNHDA and SQIVND (reference sequence). CDR3 DNA sequence: TGTGCCAGTACTACCACCGGGACAGGGTACAAAAACATTCAGTACTTC. It encodes CASTTTGTGYKNIQYF.

Of note for this clone: Other DNA sequences in this specimen translate into the identical CDR3. This chain uses TRBV15 with TRBJ2-2; TRBD1 or TRBD2 may be the D gene (5 bases each). The CDR3 totals 13 residues. Trimming took 8 bases from V and 2 from J, leaving 9 bases between them. The germline CDR1 and CDR2 sequences are LNHNV and YYDKDF (reference sequence). Here the CDR3 reads CATRGVNTGELFF. For the CDR3, the DNA is TGTGCCACCCGAGGGGTTAACACCGGGGAGCTGTTTTTT.

This clone was counted between two and nine times. The V call is TRBV7-8, the J call TRBJ2-1; D is perhaps TRBD2 (5 bases). This CDR3 region has 12 residues. Germline CDR1 is SGHVS and CDR2 is FQNEAQ. Trimming cost V 5 bases and J 3 bases, with 5 bases left between them. CDR3 sequence (DNA): TGTGCCAGCAGCCGGGACTACAATGAGCAGTTCTTC. Protein: CASSRDYNEQFF.

This clone has more than one count but fewer than ten. CDR3 bases: TGTGCCAGCAGCTTAGTGACTCGAGAGACCCAGTACTTC. Its translation: CASSLVTRETQYF. The chain carries TRBV11-1 and TRBJ2-5; D remains unclear. The CDR3 runs 13 residues. Germline-derived CDR1 and CDR2 are SGHAT and FQDESV (reference sequence). V was clipped by 1 base and J by 4 bases, with 7 bases between them.

This clone was seen more than once but under ten times. This sequence joins TRBV4-3 and TRBJ2-4, with a tentative D call TRBD1 (6 bases). Trimming shortened V by 7 bases and J by 9 bases, and 22 bases separated the two germline ends. Germline V gene data show CDR1 as LGHNA and CDR2 as YSLEER. The CDR3 consists of 15 residues. The CDR3, as DNA: TGCGCCAGCACGTCCCGGGACACGCTTTTCGTCATTCAGTACTTC. Translation gives CASTSRDTLFVIQYF.

This rearrangement joins TRBV10-2 to TRBJ2-2; the match to TRBD2 covers 9 bases. The V gene's germline CDR1 is WSHSY and CDR2 SAAADI. This CDR3 is built from 17 residues. J lost 4 bases, V lost 0 bases, and 6 bases had no gene match. DNA for the CDR3: TGCGCCAGCAGTGAGTCGGGGACTAGCCGCGGCACCGGGGAGCTGTTTTTT. Translated, it gives CASSESGTSRGTGELFF.

The V gene is TRBV7-8, the J gene TRBJ1-1; D gene unclear. The CDR3 totals 16 residues. The V end lost 1 base, the J end lost 0 bases, and 12 bases lay between the germline ends. The V gene's germline CDR1 is SGHVS and CDR2 FQNEAQ. CDR3 nucleotide sequence: TGTGCCAGCAGCTTAGGCCTGCCAAATATGAACACTGAAGCTTTCTTT. It yields the protein CASSLGLPNMNTEAFF.

The chain employs TRBV6-1 and TRBJ1-5; no clear D. V lost 2 bases and J 4 bases, leaving 9 bases between the germline ends. Germline assignment: CDR1 MNHNS and CDR2 SASEGT. This CDR3 contains 14 residues. The CDR3 DNA reads as TGTGCCAGCAGTGAATTCTGGGGAAATCAGCCCCAGCATTTT. It yields the protein CASSEFWGNQPQHF.

This chain connects TRBV6-1 to TRBJ1-1, with D unresolved. This CDR3 comprises 13 residues. The germline V and J ends were trimmed by 5 bases and 4 bases, with 11 bases remaining between them. CDR1 MNHNS and CDR2 SASEGT come from the germline V gene. This chain's CDR3 is CASSPVGSTEAFF. The CDR3 bases are TGTGCCAGCAGTCCCGTGGGTTCCACTGAAGCTTTCTTT.

The V gene is TRBV5-1, the J gene TRBJ2-3; D possibly corresponds to TRBD2 (6 bases). V gave up 0 bases and J gave up 2 bases, with 13 bases separating them. The CDR3 length is 16 residues. In germline, CDR1 is SGHRS, CDR2 YFSETQ. The CDR3 DNA reads as TGCGCCAGCAGCTTGGCCACGCGGGGTAACACAGATACGCAGTATTTT. Translating it yields CASSLATRGNTDTQYF. Combining the CDR3 with reference TRBV5-1 and TRBJ2-3 gives the whole variable domain KAGVTQTPRYLIKTRGQQVTLSCSPISGHRSVSWYQQTPGQGLQFLFEYFSETQRNKGNFPGRFSGRQFSNSRSEMNVSTLELGDSALYLCASSLATRGNTDTQYFGPGTRLTVL.

The chain uses TRBV5-1 and TRBJ2-1, with 11 positions matching TRBD2. Looked up from germline, CDR1 is SGHRS and CDR2 is YFSETQ. V shed 0 bases, J shed 6 bases, and the junction held 2 bases outside the gene matches. This CDR3 has 15 amino acids. The CDR3 loop is CASSLVSGRVNEQFF. CDR3 nucleotides: TGCGCCAGCAGCTTGGTTAGCGGGAGGGTCAATGAGCAGTTCTTC.

The chain's CDR3 is CASSQVGRQGRSGANVLTF. The CDR3 region has the DNA TGCGCCAGCAGCCAAGTTGGAAGGCAGGGGCGTTCTGGGGCCAACGTCCTGACTTTC. V is TRBV4-1 and J is TRBJ2-6; D is possibly TRBD1 (6 bases). V dropped 1 base and J dropped 1 base, with 17 bases sitting between them. Germline values: CDR1 MGHRA, CDR2 YSYEKL. There are 19 residues in the CDR3.

The V call is TRBV7-3, the J call TRBJ2-2; a possible D gene is TRBD2 (6 bases). The CDR3 length is 14 residues. Germline values: CDR1 SGHTA, CDR2 FQGTGA. The V and J ends lost 5 bases and 4 bases respectively, with 11 bases between them. The CDR3 DNA reads as TGTGCCAGCAGCCCCTACGGGGGCACCGGGGAGCTGTTTTTT. Translated: CASSPYGGTGELFF. Full variable domain (missing parts from reference TRBV7-3 and TRBJ2-2): GAGVSQTPSNKVTEKGKYVELRCDPISGHTALYWYRQSLGQGPEFLIYFQGTGAADDSGLPNDRFFAVRPEGSVSTLKIQRTERGDSAVYLCASSPYGGTGELFFGEGSRLTVL.

The chain couples TRBV7-3 to TRBJ2-7, with D hard to call. The CDR3 spans 15 residues. Trimming cost V 3 bases and J 3 bases, with 15 bases left between them. CDR1 and CDR2 (germline): SGHTA, FQGTGA. CDR3: CASSFGPLEVYEQYF. CDR3 DNA: TGTGCCAGCAGCTTCGGGCCGTTAGAGGTCTACGAGCAGTACTTC.

This clone was counted a few times. The J gene is TRBJ1-4, the V gene TRBV28; 8 bases map to TRBD1. The ends lost 8 bases at V and 6 bases at J; junction bases unmatched: 5. This CDR3 region has 13 residues. Per germline, CDR1 MDHEN and CDR2 SYDVKM. The CDR3 is CASSTGGYEKLFF. In DNA form, the CDR3 reads TGTGCCAGCTCAACAGGGGGATATGAAAAACTGTTTTTT. Combining the CDR3 with reference TRBV28 and TRBJ1-4 gives the whole variable domain DVKVTQSSRYLVKRTGEKVFLECVQDMDHENMFWYRQDPGLGLRLIYFSYDVKMKEKGDIPEGYSVSREKKERFSLILESASTNQTSMYLCASSTGGYEKLFFGSGTQLSVL.

This rearrangement joins TRBV5-1 to TRBJ1-4; a weak D match, TRBD1 (5 bases). The V gene lost 4 bases and the J gene lost 3 bases, with 16 bases spanning the gap. CDR1 is SGHRS and CDR2 is YFSETQ in the germline V gene. This CDR3 comprises 16 residues. The CDR3: CASSVGRNPANEKLFF. The CDR3 DNA sequence: TGCGCCAGCAGCGTGGGACGGAATCCGGCTAATGAAAAACTGTTTTTT.

The rearrangement joins TRBV7-2 to TRBJ2-1, with TRBD2 matching over 13 bases. Germline V gives CDR1 SGHTA, CDR2 FQGNSA. The length of the CDR3 is 19 residues. Trimming removed 5 bases from V and 0 bases from J; junction bases left unmatched: 10. The CDR3 region is CASSRPGLAGPSSYNEQFF. The CDR3, as DNA: TGTGCCAGCAGCCGACCGGGACTAGCGGGGCCTAGCTCCTACAATGAGCAGTTCTTC.

V and J are TRBV2 and TRBJ2-5; D not certain. The CDR3 sequence is 13 residues long. Germline V gives CDR1 SNHLY, CDR2 FYNNEI. Trimming removed 4 bases at V and 2 bases at J, with 8 bases between. The CDR3 DNA sequence: TGTGCCAGCAGTGTAGAAGCTCAAGAGACCCAGTACTTC. Its protein product is CASSVEAQETQYF.

The chain uses TRBV20-1 and TRBJ2-7, with D unresolved. CDR3 size: 11 residues. V lost 3 bases, J lost 3 bases, and 6 bases lay in between. Per the germline V gene, CDR1 is DFQATT and CDR2 is SNEGSKA (reference sequence). In DNA form, the CDR3 reads TGCAGTGCTAGTGCCGACTACGAGCAGTACTTC. Residues: CSASADYEQYF.